Here is one T cell receptor (beta chain) with its context. Sequencing used immunoSEQ multiplex PCR; TCRdb keeps in-frame clones, though not all of them. The data contain 110,000 or so clones, 90% to 95% of them singletons. This entry belongs to a study of T cells after somatic rescue of genetic block. Germline loops: CDR1 SGHTA, CDR2 FQGNSA. Unmatched junction bases numbered 12, after V lost 3 bases and J lost 9 bases. The CDR3 runs to 16 residues. The chain joins TRBV7-2 to TRBJ2-2; TRBD2 matches at 8 bases. Sequencing input: peripheral blood mononuclear cells (PBMCs). The source of this sequence is a woman between 18 and 29 years old. The CDR3 region is CASSFGGGGTGRELFF. CDR3 nucleotide sequence: TGTGCCAGCAGCTTTGGTGGCGGGGGGACTGGAAGGGAGCTGTTTTTT.